The 25 T cell receptor beta chains listed next were all sequenced from one sample in a study of radiotherapy plus CTLA-4 blockade in lung cancer. The table came from immunoSEQ multiplex PCR; TCRdb's copy has only in-frame clones and leaves some out. The sample records tens of thousands of clones, around 76% being singletons. Sequencing used peripheral blood, obtained from a patient treated with radiotherapy plus ipilimumab. The receptor set was obtained from a human donor with non-small cell lung cancer whose response to radiotherapy plus ipilimumab could not be evaluated. Some clones in this sample may be carry-over from other donors' samples.

The V and J genes are TRBV13 and TRBJ1-3; D is perhaps TRBD1 (6 bases). CDR3 size: 14 residues. The V gene's germline CDR1 is PRHDT and CDR2 FYEKMQ (reference sequence). The V and J ends lost 4 bases and 6 bases respectively, with 13 bases between them. CDR3 coding DNA: TGTGCCAGCAGCTACGAGGGGGTTTCAAACACCATATATTTT. The encoded protein is CASSYEGVSNTIYF.

A single count supports this clone. The chain recombines TRBV5-1 with TRBJ1-1; the D gene is possibly TRBD1 (5 bases). Germline values: CDR1 SGHRS, CDR2 YFSETQ. V was pared by 3 bases and J by 0 bases, with 9 bases between. CDR3 length equals 14 residues. The chain's CDR3 is CASSSAGLNTEAFF. The CDR3 bases are TGCGCCAGCAGCTCGGCGGGACTGAACACTGAAGCTTTCTTT.

This sequence joins TRBV9 and TRBJ1-2; D call uncertain. The CDR3 runs to 18 residues. The germline V and J ends were trimmed by 3 bases and 3 bases, with 24 bases remaining between them. CDR1 is SGDLS, CDR2 YYNGEE, per germline. This CDR3 reads CASSDNLLRSRQYYGYTF. CDR3 nucleotides: TGTGCCAGCAGCGATAACCTGTTGCGCAGCAGGCAATACTATGGCTACACCTTC.

The rearrangement uses TRBV5-4 and TRBJ2-7, with D perhaps TRBD2 (5 bases). The CDR3 contains 12 residues. V gave up 4 bases and J gave up 7 bases, with 12 bases separating them. Germline V gene sequence: CDR1 SGHNT, CDR2 YYREEE (reference sequence). The CDR3 protein is CASSAATGEQYF. The CDR3 DNA follows: TGTGCCAGCAGCGCAGCGACGGGAGAGCAGTACTTC.

For this clone: One end of the junction does not line up with germline, which may come from a read error. The rearrangement uses TRBV20-1 and TRBJ2-7, with D perhaps TRBD2 (5 bases). Germline loops: CDR1 DFQATT, CDR2 SNEGSKA (reference sequence). This CDR3 comprises 11 residues. DNA of the CDR3: TGCAGTGCACTATCTCTAGCACTAAGGAACTTC. The encoded protein is CSALSLALRNF.

The CDR3 here is CASSLKHGRNTGELFF. The CDR3 nucleotides read TGTGCCAGTAGTTTAAAACATGGCCGGAACACCGGGGAGCTGTTTTTT. V and J are TRBV19 and TRBJ2-2; D gene unclear. CDR1 is LNHDA, CDR2 SQIVND, per germline (reference sequence). V lost 5 bases, J lost 1 base, and 14 bases lay in between. CDR3 size: 16 residues.

V and J are TRBV7-9 and TRBJ1-1, with 7 bases identical to TRBD1. Trimming cost V 5 bases and J 4 bases; bases outside gene matches: 4. This CDR3 has 13 residues. Germline V gives CDR1 SEHNR, CDR2 FQNEAQ (reference sequence). As DNA, the CDR3 is TGTGCCAGCAGCCAAAGGACAGGCACTGAAGCTTTCTTT. Residues: CASSQRTGTEAFF.

V usage is TRBV7-2 and J usage is TRBJ2-6, with D perhaps TRBD2 (5 bases). CDR3 size: 18 residues. Trimming pared 0 bases from V and 0 bases from J, leaving 12 bases between. Germline CDR1 and CDR2: SGHTA and FQGNSA. The CDR3 coding sequence is TGTGCCAGCAGCTTAGCCTGGTCGGGGAACTCTGGGGCCAACGTCCTGACTTTC. It yields the protein CASSLAWSGNSGANVLTF.

This clone was picked up a small number of times. V usage is TRBV27 and J usage is TRBJ2-3, with D uncertain. The germline CDR1 and CDR2 sequences are MNHEY and SMNVEV (reference sequence). CDR3 length equals 17 residues. V lost 5 bases to trimming and J lost 0 bases, with 18 bases between them. The CDR3 loop is CASSQPGDPSSTDTQYF. The CDR3 nucleotides read TGTGCCAGCAGTCAGCCGGGTGACCCGTCTAGCACAGATACGCAGTATTTT.

The chain employs TRBV5-1 and TRBJ2-2; TRBD2 is a possible D gene (7 bases). This CDR3 has 15 residues. The V and J ends lost 0 bases and 2 bases respectively, with 8 bases between them. From germline, CDR1 is SGHRS and CDR2 YFSETQ. CDR3 DNA sequence: TGCGCCAGCAGCTTGGGCGGGGGCAACACCGGGGAGCTGTTTTTT. This sequence encodes CASSLGGGNTGELFF.

This clone was counted once. The chain carries TRBV6-1 and TRBJ2-7, with 8 bases lining up with TRBD1. V was clipped by 4 bases and J by 3 bases; unmatched bases: 8. The germline gives CDR1 MNHNS, CDR2 SASEGT. The CDR3 extends over 15 amino acids. The CDR3 sequence: CASSGARTGIYEQYF. CDR3 sequence (DNA): TGTGCCAGCAGTGGGGCGAGGACAGGGATCTACGAGCAGTACTTC.

By sample share, this clone is medium-sized. V and J are TRBV10-3 and TRBJ1-3; D may be TRBD1 (5 bases). Trimming removed 9 bases from V and 0 bases from J, with 9 bases in between. The CDR3 covers 13 residues. The germline CDR1 and CDR2 sequences are ENHRY and SYGVKD. CDR3 coding DNA: TGTGCCATGGCTCAGGGCTCTGGAAACACCATATATTTT. Translating it yields CAMAQGSGNTIYF.

This clone showed up just a few times. The V and J genes are TRBV7-9 and TRBJ1-3, with 7 bases that match TRBD1. Germline CDR1 and CDR2: SEHNR and FQNEAQ (reference sequence). The V and J ends lost 4 bases and 3 bases, in that order; junction bases with no gene match: 12. There are 17 residues in the CDR3. The CDR3 is CASSSRGTAFLGNTIYF. Written as DNA, the CDR3 is TGTGCCAGCAGCTCCCGAGGGACAGCGTTCCTTGGAAACACCATATATTTT.

The gene calls are TRBV2 and TRBJ2-3; D possibly corresponds to TRBD2 (5 bases). CDR3 length: 12 residues. Deletions cut 6 bases from V and 6 bases from J, with 10 bases between. Germline CDR1 and CDR2: SNHLY and FYNNEI. The CDR3 bases are TGTGCCAGCAGCCCAACGGGGGATACGCAGTATTTT. Encoded protein: CASSPTGDTQYF.

This chain joins TRBV4-1 and TRBJ2-7; 10 bases map to TRBD1. In germline, CDR1 is MGHRA, CDR2 YSYEKL. V trimming: 3 bases; J trimming: 6 bases; junction bases outside the gene matches: 8. The CDR3 totals 15 residues. The DNA of the CDR3 is TGCGCCAGCAGCCACCGAAGGGGGACAGGGGCCGAGCAGTACTTC. It translates to CASSHRRGTGAEQYF.

This chain links TRBV9 with TRBJ1-3; 10 nucleotides match TRBD1. Germline V lookup: CDR1 SGDLS, CDR2 YYNGEE. The V segment lost 4 bases and the J segment 0 bases; nucleotides outside the gene matches: 4. The CDR3 contains 16 residues. The DNA of the CDR3 is TGTGCCAGCAGCAGGGGACAGGGGCTCTCTGGAAACACCATATATTTT. Its protein product is CASSRGQGLSGNTIYF.

The chain employs TRBV5-6 and TRBJ2-1; weak D call: TRBD1 (6 bases). Per germline, CDR1 SGHDT and CDR2 YYEEEE. The V end was cut by 0 bases, the J end by 15 bases, with 13 bases between. The CDR3 has 12 amino acids. The CDR3 loop is CASSLALTGLFF. In DNA, the CDR3 is TGTGCCAGCAGCTTGGCCTTGACAGGCCTGTTCTTC.

The chain combines TRBV27 with TRBJ2-7; D is uncertain. Germline CDR1 is MNHEY and CDR2 is SMNVEV (reference sequence). CDR3 length equals 16 residues. V was clipped by 1 base and J by 0 bases, with 13 bases between them. CDR3: CASSLFAVRSSYEQYF. The CDR3 DNA sequence: TGTGCCAGCAGTTTATTCGCGGTCCGGAGCTCCTACGAGCAGTACTTC.

CDR3 coding DNA: TGTGCCAGCAGCGACAGGGTTTTTAGAGGGGAGCTGTTTTTT. It is translated as CASSDRVFRGELFF. This chain uses TRBV6-6 with TRBJ2-2, with 7 positions matching TRBD1. Germline V gene lookup returns CDR1 MNHNY and CDR2 SVGAGI (reference sequence). The V segment lost 6 bases and the J segment 8 bases; nucleotides outside the gene matches: 9. CDR3 length: 14 amino acids.

This clone was counted only a few times. The junction departs from germline at one end; a sequencing error may be responsible. This rearrangement joins TRBV5-4 to TRBJ1-6; unclear D gene. Germline V CDR1 and CDR2: SGHNT, YYREEE (reference sequence). There are 16 residues in the CDR3. The CDR3 loop is CASTLGGRTYNSPLHF. The CDR3 DNA follows: TGTGCCAGCACCTTGGGAGGGAGGACCTATAATTCACCCCTCCACTTT.

The genes are TRBV11-3 and TRBJ2-1; maybe TRBD2 (5 bases). This CDR3 spans 15 amino acids. Germline CDR1 is SGHNT and CDR2 is YENEEA. V lost 5 bases and J lost 5, with 16 bases in between. The CDR3 is CASSPRRGSDNEQFF. CDR3 sequence (DNA): TGTGCCAGCAGCCCCCGTCGCGGGTCTGACAATGAGCAGTTCTTC.

J is TRBJ1-2 and V is TRBV28; TRBD1 matches at 8 bases. The V and J ends lost 3 bases and 6 bases, in that order; junction bases with no gene match: 3. Germline lookup yields CDR1 MDHEN and CDR2 SYDVKM. This CDR3 comprises 13 residues. In nucleotides, the CDR3 is TGTGCCAGCAGTTTGAGACAGGGGAATGGCTACACCTTC. Translated, it gives CASSLRQGNGYTF.

This clone appeared once. The chain combines TRBV30 with TRBJ1-1, with D perhaps TRBD1 (5 bases). CDR3 size: 15 residues. The V end was cut by 0 bases, the J end by 4 bases, with 15 bases between. From germline, CDR1 is GTSNPN and CDR2 SVGIG (reference sequence). Written as DNA, the CDR3 is TGTGCCTGGAGTGTACTCGGCAGGGCAAGCACTGAAGCTTTCTTT. Encoded protein: CAWSVLGRASTEAFF.

J is TRBJ1-3 and V is TRBV6-1, with 8 bases that match TRBD1. Germline V gene data show CDR1 as MNHNS and CDR2 as SASEGT. The J segment lost 3 bases and the V segment lost 2 bases, leaving 3 bases of the junction unmatched. CDR3 length: 15 amino acids. The CDR3 coding sequence is TGTGCCAGCAGTGAATCCACAGGGGGTGGAAACACCATATATTTT. Translation gives CASSESTGGGNTIYF.

The V call is TRBV11-2, the J call TRBJ2-7, with 7 bases aligning to TRBD1. The CDR3 has 14 amino acids. Germline V gives CDR1 SGHAT, CDR2 FQNNGV. V lost 6 bases, J lost 6 bases, and 11 bases stayed unmatched. As DNA, the CDR3 is TGTGCCAGCAGTACCCCGACAGGGCAGGCCGAGCAGTACTTC. Its protein is CASSTPTGQAEQYF. Full variable domain (missing parts from reference TRBV11-2 and TRBJ2-7): EAGVAQSPRYKIIEKRQSVAFWCNPISGHATLYWYQQILGQGPKLLIQFQNNGVVDDSQLPKDRFSAERLKGVDSTLKIQPAKLEDSAVYLCASSTPTGQAEQYFGPGTRLTVT.